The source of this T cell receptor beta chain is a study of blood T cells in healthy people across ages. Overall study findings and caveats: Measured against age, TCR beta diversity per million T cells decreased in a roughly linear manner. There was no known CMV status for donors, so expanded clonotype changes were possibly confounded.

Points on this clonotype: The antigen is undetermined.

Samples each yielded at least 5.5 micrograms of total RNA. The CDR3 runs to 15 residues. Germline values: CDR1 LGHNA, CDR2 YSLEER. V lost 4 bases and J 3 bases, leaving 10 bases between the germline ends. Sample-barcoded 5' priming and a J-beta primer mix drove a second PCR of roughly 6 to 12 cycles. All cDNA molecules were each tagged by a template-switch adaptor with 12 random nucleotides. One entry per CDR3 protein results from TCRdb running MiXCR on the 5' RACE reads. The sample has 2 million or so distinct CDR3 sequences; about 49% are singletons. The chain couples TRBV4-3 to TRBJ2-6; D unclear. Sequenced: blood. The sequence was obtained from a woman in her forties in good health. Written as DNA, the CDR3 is TGCGCCAGCAGCCCCCAGGCGTATGGGGCCAACGTCCTGACTTTC. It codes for CASSPQAYGANVLTF.